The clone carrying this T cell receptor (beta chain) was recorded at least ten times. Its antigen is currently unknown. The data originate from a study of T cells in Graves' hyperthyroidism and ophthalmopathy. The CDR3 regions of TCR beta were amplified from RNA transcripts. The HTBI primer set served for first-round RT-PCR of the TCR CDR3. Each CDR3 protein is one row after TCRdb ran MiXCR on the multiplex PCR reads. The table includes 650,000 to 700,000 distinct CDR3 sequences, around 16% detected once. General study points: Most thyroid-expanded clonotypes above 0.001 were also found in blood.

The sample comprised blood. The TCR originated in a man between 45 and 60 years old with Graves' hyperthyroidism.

The CDR3 here is CASSLGGVYEQYF. The CDR3 bases are TGCGCCAGCAGCTTGGGGGGGGTATACGAGCAGTACTTC. The chain carries TRBV5-1 and TRBJ2-7, with TRBD2 as a possible D gene (6 bases). The CDR3 is 13 residues long. Germline V lookup: CDR1 SGHRS, CDR2 YFSETQ. Trimming stripped 0 bases from V and 4 bases from J, with 8 bases between.